The 28 T cell receptor beta chains below come from one sample, sequenced in a study of PD-1 blockade in classical Hodgkin lymphoma. Some clones are missing from TCRdb's copy, which holds only in-frame ones; the method was immunoSEQ multiplex PCR. The sample contains around 20,000 clones, approximately 78% of which appear only once. With no exception, relapse followed autologous stem cell transplantation in all patients, and brentuximab vedotin exposure varied. The sequencing used peripheral blood mononuclear cells (PBMCs), collected before the second cycle of nivolumab. These TCRs come from a human donor with classical Hodgkin lymphoma.

The V and J genes are TRBV7-9 and TRBJ1-1, with unresolved D. The germline V and J ends were trimmed by 2 bases and 4 bases, with 8 bases remaining between them. This CDR3 region has 13 residues. Germline CDR1 reads SEHNR; CDR2 reads FQNEAQ (reference sequence). The CDR3: CASSLLGFTEAFF. The CDR3 nucleotides read TGTGCCAGCAGCTTACTGGGCTTCACTGAAGCTTTCTTT.

The chain is built from TRBV6-1 and TRBJ2-7; D might be TRBD2 (5 bases). Trimming removed 5 bases from V and 9 bases from J, with 11 bases in between. CDR1 and CDR2 (germline): MNHNS, SASEGT. The CDR3 runs 11 residues. CDR3 nucleotide sequence: TGTGCCAGCAGTTCGGGGAATCGGCAGTACTTC. Encoded protein: CASSSGNRQYF.

The CDR3 reads CASSHRDRGFYEQYF. As DNA, the CDR3 is TGTGCCAGCAGCCACCGGGACAGAGGATTTTACGAGCAGTACTTC. The chain combines TRBV4-2 with TRBJ2-7, with TRBD1 identical over 7 bases. V was clipped by 3 bases and J by 4 bases; unmatched bases: 9. Per the germline V gene, CDR1 is LGHNA and CDR2 is YNFKEQ. The CDR3 totals 15 residues.

The chain combines TRBV28 with TRBJ2-5; 16 nucleotides agree with TRBD2. The CDR3 is made up of 17 amino acids. Germline V gene data show CDR1 as MDHEN and CDR2 as SYDVKM. V lost 6 bases, J lost 2 bases, and 6 bases stayed unmatched. The CDR3 loop is CASSPPGLAGGQETQYF. The CDR3, as DNA: TGTGCCAGCAGCCCCCCGGGACTAGCGGGGGGGCAAGAGACCCAGTACTTC.

This clone has just a few counts. The rearrangement joins TRBV5-8 to TRBJ1-2; TRBD1 might be the D (6 bases). The CDR3 totals 15 residues. Germline loops: CDR1 SGHTS, CDR2 YDEGEE. The V gene lost 1 base and the J gene lost 8 bases, with 18 bases spanning the gap. CDR3 loop: CASSLRDTMTEGYTF. The CDR3 DNA sequence: TGTGCCAGCAGCTTGAGGGACACCATGACCGAAGGCTACACCTTC. The full variable domain, its missing parts supplied by reference TRBV5-8 and TRBJ1-2, is EAGVTQSPTHLIKTRGQQATLRCSPISGHTSVYWYQQALGLGLQFLLWYDEGEERNRGNFPPRFSGRQFPNYSSELNVNALELEDSALYLCASSLRDTMTEGYTFGSGTRLTVV.

V and J are TRBV7-9 and TRBJ1-5, with unresolved D. Germline V gene data show CDR1 as SEHNR and CDR2 as FQNEAQ (reference sequence). Trimming shortened V by 2 bases and J by 6 bases, and 8 bases separated the two germline ends. CDR3 length: 13 amino acids. The CDR3 bases are TGTGCCAGCAGCTTAATTGAGTCTCAGCCCCAGCATTTT. Amino acids: CASSLIESQPQHF.

The chain has TRBV4-1 and TRBJ1-5; tentatively, D is TRBD1 (5 bases). V was clipped by 0 bases and J by 0 bases, with 18 bases between them. Germline V lookup: CDR1 MGHRA, CDR2 YSYEKL. This CDR3 has 19 residues. The CDR3, as DNA: TGCGCCAGCAGCCAAGATCCGGAAGGGGCTCAATATAGCAATCAGCCCCAGCATTTT. Encoded protein: CASSQDPEGAQYSNQPQHF.

In nucleotides, the CDR3 is TGTGCCAGCAGTTTTCCTTTGACAACTCATGGCTACACCTTC. Protein: CASSFPLTTHGYTF. The genes are TRBV5-6 and TRBJ1-2; no clear D. This CDR3 has 14 residues. The germline V and J ends were trimmed by 5 bases and 6 bases, with 17 bases remaining between them. CDR1 SGHDT and CDR2 YYEEEE come from the germline V gene.

This chain uses TRBV7-6 with TRBJ1-6, with D unclear. The V end lost 2 bases, the J end lost 7 bases, and 9 bases lay between the germline ends. Germline V lookup: CDR1 SGHVS, CDR2 FNYEAQ. The CDR3 length is 14 residues. The CDR3: CASSLRSGNSPLHF. DNA of the CDR3: TGTGCCAGCAGCTTAAGGTCAGGAAATTCACCCCTCCACTTT.

The genes are TRBV29-1 and TRBJ2-5, with D possibly called TRBD1 or TRBD2 (5 bases each). The CDR3 has 13 residues. The germline CDR1 and CDR2 sequences are SQVTM and ANQGSEA. V gave up 3 bases and J gave up 4 bases, with 12 bases separating them. DNA of the CDR3: TGCAGCGTTGACAGGGCCGAGGGAGAGACCCAGTACTTC. Translation gives CSVDRAEGETQYF.

The DNA for the CDR3 is TGTGCCAGCAGCGTCGGGACAGGGGTGTCCTACAATGAGCAGTTCTTC. Protein sequence: CASSVGTGVSYNEQFF. This sequence joins TRBV7-3 and TRBJ2-1; 10 nucleotides match TRBD1. Germline assignment: CDR1 SGHTA and CDR2 FQGTGA. V was clipped by 5 bases and J by 1 base; unmatched bases: 5. This CDR3 spans 16 amino acids.

This chain joins TRBV5-1 and TRBJ2-7; no firm D call. Trimming stripped 0 bases from V and 6 bases from J, with 16 bases between. The CDR3 loop spans 15 amino acids. Germline lookup yields CDR1 SGHRS and CDR2 YFSETQ. Written as DNA, the CDR3 is TGCGCCAGCAGCTTGGAGACGACACCATCCCGCGAGCAGTACTTC. Amino acids: CASSLETTPSREQYF.

The V and J genes are TRBV6-5 and TRBJ1-1, with a tentative D call TRBD1 (5 bases). The CDR3 spans 15 residues. The germline CDR1 and CDR2 sequences are MNHEY and SVGAGI. V dropped 5 bases and J dropped 5 bases, with 18 bases sitting between them. CDR3 protein: CASSRAGRGRTEAFF. DNA for the CDR3: TGTGCCAGCAGTCGAGCAGGGAGAGGACGGACTGAAGCTTTCTTT.

This clone was found once. V usage is TRBV11-2 and J usage is TRBJ1-3; TRBD1 is a possible D gene (6 bases). This CDR3 is built from 15 residues. Germline V lookup: CDR1 SGHAT, CDR2 FQNNGV. Trimming cost V 5 bases and J 0 bases, with 11 bases left between them. The CDR3 nucleotides are TGTGCCAGCAGCCAAGACAGGAGCTCTGGAAACACCATATATTTT. Translated, it gives CASSQDRSSGNTIYF.

In this sample, this clone turned up a few times. The J gene is TRBJ1-2, the V gene TRBV28; 8 bases map to TRBD1. Germline CDR1 reads MDHEN; CDR2 reads SYDVKM. Unmatched junction bases numbered 12, after V lost 7 bases and J lost 8 bases. The CDR3 sequence is 14 residues long. CDR3 nucleotide sequence: TGTGCCAGCACTCCAGACAGGGGTCCCCGAGGCTACACCTTC. It encodes CASTPDRGPRGYTF.

The CDR3 sequence: CASSLYGTGNTKNIQYF. Written as DNA, the CDR3 is TGTGCCAGCAGTTTATACGGGACAGGCAACACCAAAAACATTCAGTACTTC. J is TRBJ2-4 and V is TRBV28; TRBD1 matches at 8 bases. The CDR3 contains 17 residues. Germline CDR1 and CDR2: MDHEN and SYDVKM. V dropped 1 base and J dropped 2; count of bases not matched to a gene: 7.

CDR3 DNA: TGTGCCAGCAGCTCAGTCGGGGGACCAGAGACCCAGTACTTC. This sequence encodes CASSSVGGPETQYF. The chain carries TRBV7-2 and TRBJ2-5; D possibly corresponds to TRBD2 (6 bases). V was pared by 4 bases and J by 4 bases, with 13 bases between. Germline V lookup: CDR1 SGHTA, CDR2 FQGNSA. The CDR3 is made up of 14 amino acids.

The gene calls are TRBV6-5 and TRBJ2-7, with D perhaps TRBD1 or TRBD2 (5 bases each). CDR1 is MNHEY, CDR2 SVGAGI, per germline. V was pared by 5 bases and J by 7 bases, with 18 bases between. This CDR3 region has 14 residues. The CDR3 DNA follows: TGTGCCAGCAGTCCCCGGTTGGGGGTCCCGGAGCAGTACTTC. Translating gives CASSPRLGVPEQYF.

A note on this clone: This CDR3 is also generated by other DNA sequences in the sample. V and J are TRBV6-6 and TRBJ2-7; perhaps D is TRBD1 or TRBD2 (6 bases each). CDR1 and CDR2 (germline): MNHNY, SVGAGI (reference sequence). V was trimmed by 5 bases and J by 7 bases, leaving 24 bases between them. This CDR3 region has 16 residues. Written as DNA, the CDR3 is TGTGCCAGCAGTCCGCGGGACAACCGTTTCTTGCGTGAGCAGTACTTC. Its protein product is CASSPRDNRFLREQYF.

For the CDR3, the DNA is TGTGCCAGCAGCTTAACGGCGGAGGGATGGACTGAAGCTTTCTTT. This translates into CASSLTAEGWTEAFF. This chain links TRBV7-3 with TRBJ1-1; D call uncertain. CDR1 and CDR2 (germline): SGHTA, FQGTGA. The V end was cut by 0 bases, the J end by 5 bases, with 13 bases between. The CDR3 totals 15 residues.

V and J are TRBV6-6 and TRBJ2-1, with a possible D match to TRBD2 (6 bases). This CDR3 region has 15 residues. The germline V gene has CDR1 MNHNY and CDR2 SVGAGI (reference sequence). Trimming took 4 bases from V and 0 from J, leaving 10 bases between them. CDR3 nucleotide sequence: TGTGCCAGCAGTTGGGACTGGGCCTCCTACAATGAGCAGTTCTTC. As protein: CASSWDWASYNEQFF.

The J gene is TRBJ2-3, the V gene TRBV6-1; D is tentatively TRBD1 or TRBD2 (5 bases each). The V gene lost 2 bases and the J gene lost 4 bases, with 16 bases spanning the gap. This CDR3 contains 16 residues. In germline, CDR1 is MNHNS, CDR2 SASEGT. Here the CDR3 reads CASSERRAGSSDTQYF. In nucleotides, the CDR3 is TGTGCCAGCAGTGAACGGCGGGCAGGGAGTTCAGATACGCAGTATTTT.

The rearrangement joins TRBV6-5 to TRBJ2-1, with D perhaps TRBD2 (7 bases). Trimming removed 5 bases at V and 14 bases at J, with 16 bases between. CDR1 is MNHEY, CDR2 SVGAGI, per germline. The CDR3 is 12 amino acids. Written as DNA, the CDR3 is TGTGCCAGCAGTAGAGGGGGGGCCACGGAGTTCTTC. This translates into CASSRGGATEFF.

The CDR3 protein is CASSPDGSGANVLTF. The CDR3 DNA reads as TGTGCCAGCAGTCCAGACGGCTCTGGGGCCAACGTCCTGACTTTC. The chain couples TRBV27 to TRBJ2-6, with D unclear. The CDR3 extends over 15 amino acids. Germline CDR1 and CDR2: MNHEY and SMNVEV (reference sequence). V was clipped by 5 bases and J by 0 bases, with 8 bases between them.

This clone was counted between two and nine times. This chain uses TRBV15 with TRBJ2-2; D is perhaps TRBD1 (6 bases). The CDR3 length is 15 residues. Per germline, CDR1 LNHNV and CDR2 YYDKDF (reference sequence). Trimming removed 4 bases from V and 0 bases from J, with 9 bases in between. The CDR3 nucleotides read TGTGCCACCAGCAAAGGGACATCGAACACCGGGGAGCTGTTTTTT. This gives the protein CATSKGTSNTGELFF.

The chain combines TRBV7-8 with TRBJ1-1, with a weak D call TRBD1 (5 bases). CDR1 is SGHVS, CDR2 FQNEAQ, per germline. This CDR3 has 13 residues. Trimming pared 5 bases from V and 7 bases from J, leaving 14 bases between. The CDR3 DNA is TGTGCCAGCAGCCAACGGGGGGATCTTGAAGCTTTCTTT. Its translation: CASSQRGDLEAFF.

J is TRBJ1-1 and V is TRBV21-1. TRBV21-1 is a listed pseudogene. There are 16 residues in the CDR3. The CDR3 region is CASSPSPGGGGTEAFF. CDR3 DNA: TGTGCCAGCAGCCCAAGTCCTGGGGGGGGAGGCACTGAAGCTTTCTTT.

This chain links TRBV4-2 with TRBJ2-1; 9 positions agree with TRBD2. This CDR3 spans 15 amino acids. Germline V gene sequence: CDR1 LGHNA, CDR2 YNFKEQ. Losses at the gene ends were 5 bases for V and 8 bases for J; bases not matched to a gene: 10. The CDR3 DNA follows: TGTGCCAGCAGCTTGCTAAGCGGGGGGAGCCATGAGCAGTTCTTC. As protein: CASSLLSGGSHEQFF.